This T cell receptor (beta chain) was identified in a study of cytomegalovirus exposure and HLA in healthy donors. The PCR ran on 60 Vbeta and 13 Jbeta primers. Sequencing used immunoSEQ multiplex PCR; TCRdb keeps in-frame clones, though not all of them. The sample holds just under 95,000 clones, about 85% seen once. Germline lookup yields CDR1 SGHNT and CDR2 YYREEE (reference sequence). The CDR3 sequence is 16 residues long. V shed 4 bases and J 10 bases; nucleotides not matched to a gene: 13. The source of this sequence is a girl aged 2 to 9 in good health and CMV-seropositive. The genes are TRBV5-4 and TRBJ2-1; 11 nucleotides match TRBD2. The sample taken for sequencing was PBMCs. CDR3: CASSGSSGRDGEEQFF. In DNA, the CDR3 is TGTGCCAGCAGCGGAAGTAGCGGGAGGGACGGGGAGGAGCAGTTCTTC. The entire variable domain, with the rest obtained from reference TRBV5-4 and TRBJ2-1, is as follows: ETGVTQSPTHLIKTRGQQVTLRCSSQSGHNTVSWYQQALGQGPQFIFQYYREEENGRGNFPPRFSGLQFPNYSSELNVNALELDDSALYLCASSGSSGRDGEEQFFGPGTRLTVL.